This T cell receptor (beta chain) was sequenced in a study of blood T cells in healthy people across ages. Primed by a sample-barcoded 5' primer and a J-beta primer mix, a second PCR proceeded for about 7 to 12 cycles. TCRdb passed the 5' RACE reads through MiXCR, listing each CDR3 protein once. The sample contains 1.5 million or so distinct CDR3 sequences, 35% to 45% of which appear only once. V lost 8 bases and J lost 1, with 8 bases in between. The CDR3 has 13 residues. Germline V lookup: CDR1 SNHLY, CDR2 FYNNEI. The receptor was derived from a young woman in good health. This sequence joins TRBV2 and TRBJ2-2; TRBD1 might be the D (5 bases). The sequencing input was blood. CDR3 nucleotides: TGTGCCAGCCAGGACAAGAACACCGGGGAGCTGTTTTTT. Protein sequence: CASQDKNTGELFF.